This TCR beta chain was recovered during a study of chemoradiotherapy in HPV16-positive cancers. Whole-study results and caveats: Better recurrence-free survival went with HPV-responsive T-cell expansion in HPV16-positive patients.

This CDR3 contains 15 residues. Losses at the gene ends were 3 bases for V and 5 bases for J; bases not matched to a gene: 4. Per germline, CDR1 MGHRA and CDR2 YSYEKL. This clone has more than one count but fewer than ten. Its antigen is currently unknown. The protocol was immunoSEQ multiplex PCR, while the TCRdb copy is restricted to in-frame clones and leaves out a portion. In the table there are about 140 clones, around 82% of which are singletons. The chain links TRBV4-1 to TRBJ1-6, with 7 positions matching TRBD1. The TCR was taken from a human donor with HPV-associated anogenital cancer. The source was tumor tissue, collected from a patient who underwent chemoradiotherapy. CDR3 residues: CASSHTTGNNSPLHF. The CDR3 DNA sequence: TGCGCCAGCAGCCATACGACAGGGAATAATTCACCCCTCCACTTT.